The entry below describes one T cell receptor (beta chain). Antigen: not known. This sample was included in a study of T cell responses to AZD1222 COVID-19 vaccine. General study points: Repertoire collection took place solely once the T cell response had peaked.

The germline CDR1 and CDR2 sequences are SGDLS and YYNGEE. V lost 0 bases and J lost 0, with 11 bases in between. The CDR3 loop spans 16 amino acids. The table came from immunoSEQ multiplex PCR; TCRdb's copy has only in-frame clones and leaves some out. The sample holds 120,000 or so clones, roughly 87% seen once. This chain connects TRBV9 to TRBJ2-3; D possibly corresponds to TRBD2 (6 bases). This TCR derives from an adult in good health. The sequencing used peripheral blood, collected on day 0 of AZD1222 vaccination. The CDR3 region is CASSVEGRGSTDTQYF. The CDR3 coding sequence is TGTGCCAGCAGCGTAGAGGGGCGGGGAAGCACAGATACGCAGTATTTT.